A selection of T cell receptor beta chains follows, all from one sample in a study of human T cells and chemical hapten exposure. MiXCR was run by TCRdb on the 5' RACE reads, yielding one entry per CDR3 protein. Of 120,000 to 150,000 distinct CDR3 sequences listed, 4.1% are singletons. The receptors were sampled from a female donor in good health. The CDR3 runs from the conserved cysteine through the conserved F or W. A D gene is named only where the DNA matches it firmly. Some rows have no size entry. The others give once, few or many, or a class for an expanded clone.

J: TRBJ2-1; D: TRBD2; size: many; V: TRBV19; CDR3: CASRTSGGAGEQFF; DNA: TGTGCCAGTAGAACTAGCGGGGGGGCCGGTGAGCAGTTCTTC
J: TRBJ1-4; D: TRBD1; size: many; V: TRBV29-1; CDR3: CSVDTGVGEKLFF; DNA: TGCAGCGTTGACACAGGGGTCGGGGAAAAACTGTTTTTT
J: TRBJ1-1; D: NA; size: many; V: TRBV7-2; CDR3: CASSLVAVNTEAFF; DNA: TGTGCCAGCAGCTTAGTGGCAGTAAACACTGAAGCTTTCTTT
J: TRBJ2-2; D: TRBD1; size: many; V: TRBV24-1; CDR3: CATAGTDVTGELFF; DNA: TGTGCCACCGCCGGGACAGACGTCACCGGGGAGCTGTTTTTT
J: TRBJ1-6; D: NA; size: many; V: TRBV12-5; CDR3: CASGLVGVTNSPLHF; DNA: TGTGCTAGTGGTTTGGTCGGGGTAACCAATTCACCCCTCCACTTT
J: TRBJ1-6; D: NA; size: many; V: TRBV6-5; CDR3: CASSYGGPGQVSYNSPLHF; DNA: TGTGCCAGCAGTTACGGGGGGCCGGGTCAAGTATCCTATAATTCACCCCTCCACTTT
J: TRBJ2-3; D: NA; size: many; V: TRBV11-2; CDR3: CASSLGSRVTDTQYF; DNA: TGTGCCAGCAGCTTAGGATCCAGGGTTACAGATACGCAGTATTTT
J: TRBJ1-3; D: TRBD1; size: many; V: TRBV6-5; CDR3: CASSPPGQGSGNTIYF; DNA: TGTGCCAGCAGTCCACCGGGACAGGGCTCTGGAAACACCATATATTTT
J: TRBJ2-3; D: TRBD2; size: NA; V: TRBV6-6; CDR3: CASSLAGGLTQYF; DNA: TGTGCCAGCAGTCTAGCGGGGGGCCTTACGCAGTATTTT
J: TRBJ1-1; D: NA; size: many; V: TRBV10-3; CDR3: CAISDLIGLEAFF; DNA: TGTGCCATCAGCGACTTAATAGGTCTTGAAGCTTTCTTT
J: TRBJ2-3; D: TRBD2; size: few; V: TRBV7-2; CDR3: CASSLVGLACQDTQYF; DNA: TGTGCCAGCAGCTTAGTGGGACTAGCTTGTCAAGATACGCAGTATTTT
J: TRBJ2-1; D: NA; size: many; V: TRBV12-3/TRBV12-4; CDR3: CASSNTTPYNEQFF; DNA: TGTGCCAGCAGCAACACGACCCCTTACAATGAGCAGTTCTTC
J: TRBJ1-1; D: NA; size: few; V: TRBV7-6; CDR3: CASSLYGRQNTEAFF; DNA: TGTGCCAGCAGCCTCTATGGACGCCAGAACACTGAAGCTTTCTTT
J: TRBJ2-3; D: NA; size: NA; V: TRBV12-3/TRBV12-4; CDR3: CASSLKGSTDTQYF; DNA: TGTGCCAGCAGTTTGAAGGGGTCCACAGATACGCAGTATTTT
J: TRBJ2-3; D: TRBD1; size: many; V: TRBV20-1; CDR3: CSATTGTGADTQYF; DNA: TGCAGTGCTACCACCGGGACAGGGGCAGATACGCAGTATTTT
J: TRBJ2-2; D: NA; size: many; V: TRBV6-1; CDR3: CASTQFRGYSEYTGELFF; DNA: TGTGCCAGCACACAGTTTAGGGGGTACTCAGAGTACACCGGGGAGCTGTTTTTT
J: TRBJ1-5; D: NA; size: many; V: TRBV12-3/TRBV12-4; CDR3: CASSSLYRGQPQHF; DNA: TGTGCCAGCAGTTCCCTTTATAGGGGCCAGCCCCAGCATTTT
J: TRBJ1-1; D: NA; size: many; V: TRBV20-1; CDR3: CSPRDGTRNTEAFF; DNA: TGCAGTCCTAGGGACGGAACTAGGAACACTGAAGCTTTCTTT
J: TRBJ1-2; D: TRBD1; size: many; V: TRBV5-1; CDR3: CASSFNRGNGYTF; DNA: TGCGCCAGCAGCTTCAACAGGGGCAATGGCTACACCTTC
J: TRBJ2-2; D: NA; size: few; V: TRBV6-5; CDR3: CASSTGTLNTGELFF; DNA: TGTGCCAGCAGTACCGGGACTTTGAACACCGGGGAGCTGTTTTTT
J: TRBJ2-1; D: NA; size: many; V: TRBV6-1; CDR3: CASSEAGLGGFYNEQFF; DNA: TGTGCCAGCAGTGAAGCGGGCTTGGGCGGGTTTTACAATGAGCAGTTCTTC
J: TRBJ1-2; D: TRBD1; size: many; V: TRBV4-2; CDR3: CASGRQGFLIGYTF; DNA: TGTGCCAGCGGTCGACAGGGGTTCCTTATTGGCTACACCTTC
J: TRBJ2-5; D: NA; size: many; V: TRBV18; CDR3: CASSPMTGEETQYF; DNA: TGTGCCAGCTCACCTATGACAGGTGAAGAGACCCAGTACTTC
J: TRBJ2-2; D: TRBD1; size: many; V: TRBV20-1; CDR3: CSARAGGTGELFF; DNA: TGCAGTGCTAGAGCAGGGGGCACCGGGGAGCTGTTTTTT
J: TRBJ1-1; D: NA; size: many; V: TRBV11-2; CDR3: CASSSRFLQNTEAFF; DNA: TGTGCCAGCAGCTCCAGGTTTCTCCAGAACACTGAAGCTTTCTTT
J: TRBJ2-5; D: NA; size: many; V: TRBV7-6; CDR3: CASSSNQGVQETQYF; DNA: TGTGCCAGCAGCTCAAACCAGGGCGTCCAAGAGACCCAGTACTTC
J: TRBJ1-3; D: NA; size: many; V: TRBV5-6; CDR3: CASSLRGSGNTIYF; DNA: TGTGCCAGCAGCTTGCGAGGGTCTGGAAACACCATATATTTT
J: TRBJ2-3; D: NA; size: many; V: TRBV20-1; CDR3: CSARSLGRTDTQYF; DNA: TGCAGTGCTAGATCCCTTGGCCGCACAGATACGCAGTATTTT
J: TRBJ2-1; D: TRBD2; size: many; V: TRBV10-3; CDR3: CAISEGRDEQFF; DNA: TGTGCCATCAGTGAAGGGAGGGATGAGCAGTTCTTC
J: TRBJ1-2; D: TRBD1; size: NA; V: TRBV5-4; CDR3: CASSYGQGATGYTF; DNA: TGTGCCAGCAGCTACGGACAGGGGGCGACAGGCTACACCTTC
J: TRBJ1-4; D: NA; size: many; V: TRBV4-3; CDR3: CASSQDVTGFSTNEKLFF; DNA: TGCGCCAGCAGCCAAGATGTAACAGGGTTTTCAACTAATGAAAAACTGTTTTTT
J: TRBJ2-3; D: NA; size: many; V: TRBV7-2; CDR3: CASSTQPRDTQYF; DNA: TGTGCCAGCAGCACACAACCCCGGGATACGCAGTATTTT
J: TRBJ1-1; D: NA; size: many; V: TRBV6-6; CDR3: CASSYFKGGFWAFF; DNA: TGTGCCAGCAGTTACTTTAAGGGGGGGTTCTGGGCTTTCTTT
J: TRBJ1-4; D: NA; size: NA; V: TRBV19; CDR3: CASSPTGSNEKLFF; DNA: TGTGCCAGTAGTCCGACAGGTTCTAATGAAAAACTGTTTTTT
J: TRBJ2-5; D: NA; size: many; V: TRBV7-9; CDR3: CASSYGGGETQYF; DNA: TGTGCCAGCAGCTACGGGGGTGGGGAGACCCAGTACTTC
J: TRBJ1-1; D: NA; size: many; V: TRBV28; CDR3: CASRNWGAEAFF; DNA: TGTGCCAGCAGAAACTGGGGAGCTGAAGCTTTCTTT
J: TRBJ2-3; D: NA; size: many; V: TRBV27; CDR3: CASSLLTGQGIDTQYF; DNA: TGTGCCAGCAGTTTACTCACAGGGCAAGGCATAGATACGCAGTATTTT
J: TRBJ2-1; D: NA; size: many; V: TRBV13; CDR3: CASSLGRGDEQFF; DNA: TGTGCCAGCAGCTTAGGCCGGGGTGATGAGCAGTTCTTC
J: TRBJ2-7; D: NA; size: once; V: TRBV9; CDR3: CASSAAKGRTYEQYF; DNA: TGTGCCAGCAGCGCTGCGAAGGGCCGAACCTACGAGCAGTACTTC
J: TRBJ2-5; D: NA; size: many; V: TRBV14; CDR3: CASSPSVGGALETQYF; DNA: TGTGCCAGCAGCCCGAGCGTTGGGGGGGCGCTGGAGACCCAGTACTTC
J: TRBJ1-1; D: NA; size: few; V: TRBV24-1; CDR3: CATSDRDSTNDTEAFF; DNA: TGTGCCACCAGTGATAGGGACTCGACAAACGACACTGAAGCTTTCTTT
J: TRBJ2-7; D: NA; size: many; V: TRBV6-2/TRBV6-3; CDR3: CASSPPIYEQYF; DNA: TGTGCCAGCAGCCCTCCGATATACGAGCAGTACTTC
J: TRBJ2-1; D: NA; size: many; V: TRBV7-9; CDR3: CASSLSAGAYNEQFF; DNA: TGTGCCAGCAGCTTATCGGCCGGAGCTTACAATGAGCAGTTCTTC
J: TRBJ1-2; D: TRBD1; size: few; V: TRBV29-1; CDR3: CSVAGTETNYGYTF; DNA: TGCAGCGTTGCCGGGACAGAGACTAACTATGGCTACACCTTC
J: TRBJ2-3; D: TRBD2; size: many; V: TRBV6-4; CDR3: CASSDPRLAGYTDTQYF; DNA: TGTGCCAGCAGTGACCCAAGACTAGCGGGGTACACAGATACGCAGTATTTT
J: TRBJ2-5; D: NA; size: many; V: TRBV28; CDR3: CASSLPPPTGAQYF; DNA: TGTGCCAGCAGTTTACCCCCCCCGACCGGGGCCCAGTACTTC
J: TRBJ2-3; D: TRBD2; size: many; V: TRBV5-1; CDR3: CASSLGSSGGDTQYF; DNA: TGCGCCAGCAGCTTGGGTAGTAGCGGGGGTGATACGCAGTATTTT
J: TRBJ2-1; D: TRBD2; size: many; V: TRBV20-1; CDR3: CSARVPGGGSNEQFF; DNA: TGCAGTGCTAGAGTGCCGGGGGGGGGCAGCAATGAGCAGTTCTTC
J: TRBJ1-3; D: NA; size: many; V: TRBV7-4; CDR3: CASSFSFSALYTIYF; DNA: TGTGCCAGCAGCTTCTCCTTTTCAGCGTTGTACACCATATATTTT
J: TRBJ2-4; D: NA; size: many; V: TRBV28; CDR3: CASRIDTSTIQYF; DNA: TGTGCCAGCAGAATTGACACAAGCACCATTCAGTACTTC